One sample yielded the 32 T cell receptor beta chains listed below, sequenced in a study of cytomegalovirus exposure and HLA in healthy donors. The PCR ran on 60 Vbeta and 13 Jbeta primers. Assay: immunoSEQ multiplex PCR; the TCRdb copy retains only in-frame clones and omits some. The table lists 110,000 or so clones, approximately 11% of them singletons. The sequenced sample consisted of PBMCs. The receptors here all came from a man between 35 and 55 years old in good health and CMV-seropositive.

The chain has TRBV20-1 and TRBJ2-2, with unresolved D. Germline V gene sequence: CDR1 DFQATT, CDR2 SNEGSKA (reference sequence). Trimming took 7 bases from V and 6 from J, leaving 6 bases between them. The CDR3 sequence is 10 residues long. The chain's CDR3 is CSVQAGELFF. The DNA for the CDR3 is TGCAGTGTCCAGGCCGGGGAGCTGTTTTTT.

This clone was recorded a few times. The J gene is TRBJ1-1, the V gene TRBV5-1, with a possible D match to TRBD1 (6 bases). V was shortened by 3 bases and J by 1 base, with 10 bases between the two germline ends. Germline CDR1 is SGHRS and CDR2 is YFSETQ. The CDR3 has 14 residues. The CDR3 region has the DNA TGCGCCAGCAGCTCAGGGGTTCCGAACACTGAAGCTTTCTTT. Residues: CASSSGVPNTEAFF.

There are a few counts of this clone. This rearrangement joins TRBV25-1 to TRBJ2-7; 13 nucleotides agree with TRBD2. The germline CDR1 and CDR2 sequences are MGHDK and SYGVNS. The trim removed 10 bases at V and 5 bases at J, leaving 5 bases unmatched. The CDR3 runs 13 residues. CDR3 sequence reads: CATELAGGDEQYF. CDR3 coding DNA: TGTGCCACCGAACTAGCGGGAGGGGACGAGCAGTACTTC.

This rearrangement joins TRBV27 to TRBJ2-7; TRBD2 is a possible D gene (5 bases). CDR1 and CDR2 (germline): MNHEY, SMNVEV (reference sequence). V was shortened by 4 bases and J by 0 bases, with 10 bases between the two germline ends. CDR3 length: 14 amino acids. CDR3 loop: CASSWARDSYEQYF. The CDR3 bases are TGTGCCAGCAGTTGGGCTCGGGACTCCTACGAGCAGTACTTC.

The table lists this clone with a few counts. The gene calls are TRBV19 and TRBJ2-3; 13 bases align to TRBD2. Per germline, CDR1 LNHDA and CDR2 SQIVND (reference sequence). CDR3 length: 19 amino acids. V shed 4 bases and J 1 base; nucleotides not matched to a gene: 11. The CDR3 reads CASSTYPPGLAGGTDTQYF. The CDR3 region has the DNA TGTGCCAGTAGTACCTACCCCCCCGGACTAGCGGGAGGCACAGATACGCAGTATTTT.

Concerning this clone itself: A read error may produce the germline difference seen at one junction end. The J gene is TRBJ1-2, the V gene TRBV14; 7 bases are shared with TRBD1. In germline, CDR1 is SGHDN, CDR2 FVKESK. This CDR3 region has 13 residues. The CDR3, as DNA: TGTGCCAGCAGCCCCGGGACAGTCTATTGCTACACCTTC. Amino acids: CASSPGTVYCYTF.

This chain links TRBV6-5 with TRBJ2-1; D possibly corresponds to TRBD1 (5 bases). The CDR3 has 15 residues. The germline gives CDR1 MNHEY, CDR2 SVGAGI. Trimming took 0 bases from V and 3 from J, leaving 9 bases between them. The DNA of the CDR3 is TGTGCCAGCAGTTACTCGAGACAGAGCTACAATGAGCAGTTCTTC. Translation: CASSYSRQSYNEQFF.

The chain is built from TRBV5-6 and TRBJ2-3; no definite D call. This CDR3 comprises 14 residues. CDR1 is SGHDT, CDR2 YYEEEE, per germline. Trimming took off 4 bases at V and 0 bases at J, with 9 bases between the two ends. The CDR3: CASSHSTSTDTQYF. The CDR3 DNA follows: TGTGCCAGCAGCCACTCGACTAGCACAGATACGCAGTATTTT.

In this sample, this clone turned up a few times. V and J are TRBV27 and TRBJ2-7; TRBD1 matches at 7 bases. V trimming: 2 bases; J trimming: 2 bases; junction bases outside the gene matches: 9. Germline V gene sequence: CDR1 MNHEY, CDR2 SMNVEV (reference sequence). This CDR3 has 16 residues. The CDR3 region is CASSLRGRLGAYEQYF. The CDR3 region has the DNA TGTGCCAGCAGTTTAAGGGGGCGCCTGGGGGCCTACGAGCAGTACTTC.

The chain is built from TRBV28 and TRBJ1-1; 8 bases match TRBD1. V shed 5 bases, J shed 4 bases, and the junction held 3 bases outside the gene matches. Germline V gives CDR1 MDHEN, CDR2 SYDVKM. There are 13 residues in the CDR3. The CDR3 region is CASSATGGTEAFF. The DNA of the CDR3 is TGTGCCAGCAGTGCAACAGGGGGCACTGAAGCTTTCTTT.

The V and J genes are TRBV7-6 and TRBJ2-5, with 14 bases aligning to TRBD2. Germline CDR1 and CDR2: SGHVS and FNYEAQ. Trimming removed 5 bases from V and 5 bases from J; junction bases left unmatched: 7. This CDR3 is built from 16 residues. The CDR3 loop is CASSTGTSGSRETQYF. CDR3 sequence (DNA): TGTGCCAGCAGCACCGGGACTAGCGGGAGCCGGGAGACCCAGTACTTC.

V usage is TRBV19 and J usage is TRBJ2-7; TRBD2 might be the D (6 bases). V was cut by 5 bases and J by 3 bases, with 20 bases left in between. The CDR3 sequence is 16 residues long. Germline CDR1 reads LNHDA; CDR2 reads SQIVND (reference sequence). The CDR3 sequence is CASSWGGTRVLYEQYF. The CDR3 nucleotides read TGTGCCAGTAGTTGGGGCGGGACTCGTGTCCTCTACGAGCAGTACTTC. Full variable domain (outside the CDR3, taken from reference TRBV19 and TRBJ2-7): DGGITQSPKYLFRKEGQNVTLSCEQNLNHDAMYWYRQDPGQGLRLIYYSQIVNDFQKGDIAEGYSVSREKKESFPLTVTSAQKNPTAFYLCASSWGGTRVLYEQYFGPGTRLTVT.

The rearrangement uses TRBV19 and TRBJ1-5; D gene uncertain. Germline V gene sequence: CDR1 LNHDA, CDR2 SQIVND (reference sequence). The CDR3 has 13 amino acids. V dropped 0 bases and J dropped 11 bases, with 11 bases sitting between them. CDR3 residues: CASSIDQALAQHF. In DNA form, the CDR3 reads TGTGCCAGTAGTATAGATCAGGCCTTAGCCCAGCATTTT.

The chain has TRBV6-4 and TRBJ1-5, with 9 nucleotides matching TRBD1. This CDR3 is built from 17 residues. Per the germline V gene, CDR1 is MRHNA and CDR2 is SNTAGT. The V and J ends lost 5 bases and 5 bases, in that order; junction bases with no gene match: 13. The DNA of the CDR3 is TGTGCCAGCAGTTCCCGGGACAGGGCTCTGGGACATCAGCCCCAGCATTTT. Translating gives CASSSRDRALGHQPQHF.

The chain combines TRBV7-8 with TRBJ2-3; 10 bases align to TRBD1. The germline V gene has CDR1 SGHVS and CDR2 FQNEAQ. V lost 8 bases, J lost 3 bases, and 5 bases stayed unmatched. The length of the CDR3 is 14 residues. The CDR3 spells CASRGQGFTDTQYF. Written as DNA, the CDR3 is TGTGCCAGCCGGGGACAGGGGTTTACAGATACGCAGTATTTT.

The genes are TRBV27 and TRBJ1-5; tentative D call: TRBD1 (5 bases). The CDR3 extends over 15 amino acids. V was cut by 0 bases and J by 7 bases, with 13 bases left in between. Germline CDR1 MNHEY, CDR2 SMNVEV (reference sequence). CDR3 amino acids: CASSLSAGLDQPQHF. The CDR3 region has the DNA TGTGCCAGCAGTTTATCGGCAGGGTTAGACCAGCCCCAGCATTTT.

This clone was counted a few times. V and J are TRBV18 and TRBJ1-2; 7 bases align to TRBD1. Germline V lookup: CDR1 KGHSH, CDR2 LQKENI. J lost 4 bases, V lost 6 bases, and 5 bases had no gene match. This CDR3 region has 13 residues. CDR3 sequence (DNA): TGTGCCAGCTCCCACGACAGGGCCTATGGCTACACCTTC. It is translated as CASSHDRAYGYTF. Supplemented by reference TRBV18 and TRBJ1-2, the full variable domain reads NAGVMQNPRHLVRRRGQEARLRCSPMKGHSHVYWYRQLPEEGLKFMVYLQKENIIDESGMPKERFSAEFPKEGPSILRIQQVVRGDSAAYFCASSHDRAYGYTFGSGTRLTVV.

This chain uses TRBV4-3 with TRBJ2-6, with a tentative D call TRBD1 (6 bases). There are 16 residues in the CDR3. Between the trimmed V and J ends, which lost 0 bases and 2 bases, there was a span of 8 bases. CDR1 and CDR2 from the germline V gene are LGHNA and YSLEER. The CDR3 nucleotides read TGCGCCAGCAGCCAAGATCACAGGGCTGGGGCCAACGTCCTGACTTTC. Its protein product is CASSQDHRAGANVLTF.

This clone was counted a few times. This chain connects TRBV4-3 to TRBJ1-5, with TRBD1 matching over 7 bases. In germline, CDR1 is LGHNA, CDR2 YSLEER. CDR3 length: 16 residues. Germline trimming cut 0 bases from V and 7 bases from J; bases unmatched to any gene: 9. The CDR3 DNA sequence: TGCGCCAGCAGCCAAGATCGGGGACAGAGAGGACAGCCCCAGCATTTT. Protein: CASSQDRGQRGQPQHF.

This clone occurred a few times. The chain carries TRBV6-1 and TRBJ1-1, with no clear D. This CDR3 contains 14 residues. Germline V gene lookup returns CDR1 MNHNS and CDR2 SASEGT. V was trimmed by 2 bases and J by 1 base, leaving 8 bases between them. For the CDR3, the DNA is TGTGCCAGCAGTGAATCTGCAGAGAACACTGAAGCTTTCTTT. The encoded protein is CASSESAENTEAFF.

This clone was seen a few times. In DNA, the CDR3 is TGCGCCAGCAGCCAAGTCCCTTCCCAGGACAACTCCTACAATGAGCAGTTCTTC. Amino acids: CASSQVPSQDNSYNEQFF. V usage is TRBV4-1 and J usage is TRBJ2-1; D might be TRBD1 (5 bases). This CDR3 contains 18 residues. Germline values: CDR1 MGHRA, CDR2 YSYEKL. V lost 1 base and J 0 bases, leaving 16 bases between the germline ends.

V is TRBV10-2 and J is TRBJ2-2; the D is unclear. Looked up from germline, CDR1 is WSHSY and CDR2 is SAAADI. Trimming took 0 bases from V and 6 from J, leaving 2 bases between them. This CDR3 spans 12 amino acids. CDR3 DNA sequence: TGCGCCAGCAGTGAGTCCGCCGGGGAGCTGTTTTTT. Its translation is CASSESAGELFF.

This sequence joins TRBV7-8 and TRBJ2-7, with 9 positions matching TRBD1. CDR1 and CDR2 (germline): SGHVS, FQNEAQ. This CDR3 spans 15 amino acids. V lost 3 bases to trimming and J lost 2 bases; unmatched junction nucleotides: 5. The CDR3 here is CASSFAGTGTYEQYF. In DNA, the CDR3 is TGTGCCAGCAGCTTCGCTGGGACAGGGACCTACGAGCAGTACTTC.

This clone turned up a few times. This chain joins TRBV5-1 and TRBJ2-1; a possible D gene is TRBD2 (5 bases). The CDR3 totals 13 residues. In germline, CDR1 is SGHRS, CDR2 YFSETQ. Trimming pared 0 bases from V and 7 bases from J, leaving 8 bases between. The CDR3: CASSLGPGNEQFF. CDR3 coding DNA: TGCGCCAGCAGCTTGGGTCCGGGAAATGAGCAGTTCTTC. The complete variable domain, with remaining parts taken from reference TRBV5-1 and TRBJ2-1, reads KAGVTQTPRYLIKTRGQQVTLSCSPISGHRSVSWYQQTPGQGLQFLFEYFSETQRNKGNFPGRFSGRQFSNSRSEMNVSTLELGDSALYLCASSLGPGNEQFFGPGTRLTVL.

This clone came up a few times. The chain carries TRBV11-2 and TRBJ2-7, with TRBD2 matching over 11 bases. The CDR3 consists of 16 residues. J gave up 2 bases and V 5 bases, and 8 bases lay outside the gene matches. Germline lookup yields CDR1 SGHAT and CDR2 FQNNGV. The CDR3 coding sequence is TGTGCCAGCAGCCGGACTAGCGGGTCTAGGGCCTACGAGCAGTACTTC. Protein: CASSRTSGSRAYEQYF.

This sequence joins TRBV11-2 and TRBJ2-2; D remains unclear. The V gene's germline CDR1 is SGHAT and CDR2 FQNNGV. The CDR3 totals 16 residues. V lost 5 bases and J 0 bases, leaving 13 bases between the germline ends. The CDR3 spells CASSTSTTTNTGELFF. For the CDR3, the DNA is TGTGCCAGCAGCACCTCGACCACTACGAACACCGGGGAGCTGTTTTTT.

There are a few counts of this clone. The V gene is TRBV27, the J gene TRBJ1-2; TRBD1 aligns across 7 bases. The CDR3 loop spans 14 amino acids. Per germline, CDR1 MNHEY and CDR2 SMNVEV (reference sequence). V lost 3 bases to trimming and J lost 8 bases; unmatched junction nucleotides: 9. The CDR3 is CASSFGGTVGGYTF. CDR3 DNA sequence: TGTGCCAGCAGTTTTGGAGGGACAGTAGGAGGCTACACCTTC.

This clone was seen only a few times. The DNA for the CDR3 is TGTGCCAGCAGCTTAGTGGGGAGTAGCTACTACGAGCAGTACTTC. Amino acid sequence: CASSLVGSSYYEQYF. V is TRBV7-8 and J is TRBJ2-7; D perhaps matches TRBD2 (5 bases). The CDR3 is 15 amino acids. Between the trimmed V and J ends, which lost 1 base and 3 bases, there was a span of 13 bases. The germline V gene has CDR1 SGHVS and CDR2 FQNEAQ.

This clone was recorded a few times. The V gene is TRBV29-1, the J gene TRBJ1-1; D might be TRBD1 (6 bases). The CDR3 contains 13 residues. The V gene lost 6 bases and the J gene lost 1 base, with 12 bases spanning the gap. Looked up from germline, CDR1 is SQVTM and CDR2 is ANQGSEA. The CDR3 DNA is TGCAGCGTGGCATCAGGGGCGAACACTGAAGCTTTCTTT. This sequence encodes CSVASGANTEAFF.

This clone was counted only a few times. The chain links TRBV11-2 to TRBJ2-1, with 10 positions matching TRBD2. This CDR3 region has 18 residues. Losses at the gene ends were 0 bases for V and 0 bases for J; bases not matched to a gene: 5. The germline V gene has CDR1 SGHAT and CDR2 FQNNGV. The CDR3 nucleotides read TGTGCCAGCAGCTTAGATCCGGGACTAGCGAGCTCCTACAATGAGCAGTTCTTC. Amino acid sequence: CASSLDPGLASSYNEQFF.

This clone was counted between two and nine times. This rearrangement joins TRBV18 to TRBJ1-1; D gene uncertain. The CDR3 length is 15 residues. The V gene lost 2 bases and the J gene lost 3 bases, with 13 bases spanning the gap. Germline V gene sequence: CDR1 KGHSH, CDR2 LQKENI. CDR3 protein: CASSPREGLDTEAFF. In DNA, the CDR3 is TGTGCCAGCTCACCAAGAGAGGGTTTGGACACTGAAGCTTTCTTT. Complete variable domain (other parts from reference TRBV18 and TRBJ1-1): NAGVMQNPRHLVRRRGQEARLRCSPMKGHSHVYWYRQLPEEGLKFMVYLQKENIIDESGMPKERFSAEFPKEGPSILRIQQVVRGDSAAYFCASSPREGLDTEAFFGQGTRLTVV.

This chain uses TRBV7-6 with TRBJ2-7; 11 bases map to TRBD1. Germline V gives CDR1 SGHVS, CDR2 FNYEAQ. V trimming: 5 bases; J trimming: 2 bases; junction bases outside the gene matches: 20. The CDR3 consists of 20 residues. The CDR3 DNA sequence: TGTGCCAGCAGCCGAGGGGTCACCGGACAGGGGGCGGGCGGCCCCTACGAGCAGTACTTC. Its protein product is CASSRGVTGQGAGGPYEQYF.